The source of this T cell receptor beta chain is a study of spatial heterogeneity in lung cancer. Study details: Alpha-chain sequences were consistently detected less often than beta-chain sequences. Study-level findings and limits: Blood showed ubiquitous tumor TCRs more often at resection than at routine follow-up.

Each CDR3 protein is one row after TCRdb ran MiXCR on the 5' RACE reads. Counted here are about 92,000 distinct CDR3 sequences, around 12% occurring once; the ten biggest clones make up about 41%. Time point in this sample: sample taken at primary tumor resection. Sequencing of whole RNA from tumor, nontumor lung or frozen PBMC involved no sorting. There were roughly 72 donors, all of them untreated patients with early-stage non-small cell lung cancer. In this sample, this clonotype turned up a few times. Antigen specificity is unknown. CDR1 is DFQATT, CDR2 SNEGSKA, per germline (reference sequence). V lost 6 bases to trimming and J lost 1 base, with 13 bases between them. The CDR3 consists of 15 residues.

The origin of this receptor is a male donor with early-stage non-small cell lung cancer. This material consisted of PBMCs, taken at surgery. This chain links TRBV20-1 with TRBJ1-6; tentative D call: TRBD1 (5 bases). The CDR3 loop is CSALSGGSYNSPLHF. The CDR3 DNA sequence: TGCAGTGCCCTAAGCGGGGGTTCCTATAATTCACCCCTCCACTTT.